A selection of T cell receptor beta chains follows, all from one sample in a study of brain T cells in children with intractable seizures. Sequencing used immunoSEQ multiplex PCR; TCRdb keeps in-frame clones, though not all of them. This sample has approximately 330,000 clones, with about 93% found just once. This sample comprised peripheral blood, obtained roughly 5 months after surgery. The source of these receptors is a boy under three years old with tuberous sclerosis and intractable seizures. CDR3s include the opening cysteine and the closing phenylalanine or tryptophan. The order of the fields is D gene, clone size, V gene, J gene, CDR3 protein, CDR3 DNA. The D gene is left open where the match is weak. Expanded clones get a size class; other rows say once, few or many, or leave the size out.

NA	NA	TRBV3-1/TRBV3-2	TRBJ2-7	CASSQGGPYEQYF	TGTGCCAGCAGCCAAGGTGGGCCCTACGAGCAGTACTTC
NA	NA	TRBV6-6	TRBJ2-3	CASRTGTDTQYF	TGTGCCAGCAGAACAGGGACGGATACGCAGTATTTT
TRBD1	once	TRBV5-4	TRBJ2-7	CASSPGTGSSYEQYF	TGTGCCAGCAGCCCCGGGACAGGTTCTTCCTACGAGCAGTACTTC
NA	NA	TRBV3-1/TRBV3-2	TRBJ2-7	CASSYKYEQYF	TGTGCCAGCAGCTATAAATACGAGCAGTACTTC
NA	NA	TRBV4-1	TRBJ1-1	CASSRTNTEAFF	TGCGCCAGCAGCCGGACCAACACTGAAGCTTTCTTT
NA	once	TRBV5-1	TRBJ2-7	CASSISLGSEQYF	TGCGCCAGCAGCATCAGTTTAGGTTCCGAGCAGTACTTC
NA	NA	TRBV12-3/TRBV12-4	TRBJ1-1	CASSLQGSGEAFF	TGTGCCAGCAGTCTCCAGGGGTCCGGTGAAGCTTTCTTT
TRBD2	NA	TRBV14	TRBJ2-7	CASSYGLAGGRHPYEQYF	TGTGCCAGCAGCTATGGACTAGCGGGAGGCCGCCATCCCTACGAGCAGTACTTC
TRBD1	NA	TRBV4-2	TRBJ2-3	CASSQDPPGGVSTDTQYF	TGTGCCAGCAGCCAAGATCCCCCAGGGGGCGTAAGCACAGATACGCAGTATTTT
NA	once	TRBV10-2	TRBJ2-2	CASVLAAPGGELFF	TGCGCCAGCGTTCTAGCCGCCCCCGGCGGGGAGCTGTTTTTT
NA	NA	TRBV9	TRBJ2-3	CASSESGTSTDTQYF	TGTGCCAGCAGCGAGAGCGGAACTAGCACAGATACGCAGTATTTT
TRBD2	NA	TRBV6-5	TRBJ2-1	CASRTSGGYNEQFF	TGTGCCAGCAGGACTAGCGGGGGTTACAATGAGCAGTTCTTC
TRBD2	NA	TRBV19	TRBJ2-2	CASKERDSGTGELFF	TGTGCCAGTAAAGAGCGGGATTCGGGCACCGGGGAGCTGTTTTTT
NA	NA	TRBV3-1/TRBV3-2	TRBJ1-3	CASSQYGPPSSGNTIYF	TGTGCCAGCAGCCAATACGGACCTCCGTCCTCTGGAAACACCATATATTTT
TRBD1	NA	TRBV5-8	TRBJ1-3	CASSSGQGTNTIYF	TGTGCCAGCAGCTCGGGACAGGGGACAAACACCATATATTTT
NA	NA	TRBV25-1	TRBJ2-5	CASSEAGQETQYF	TGTGCCAGCAGTGAAGCAGGCCAAGAGACCCAGTACTTC
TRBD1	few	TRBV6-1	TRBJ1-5	CASSGSKDRGYQPQHF	TGTGCCAGCAGTGGAAGTAAGGACAGGGGTTATCAGCCCCAGCATTTT
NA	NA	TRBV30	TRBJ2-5	CAWSRRGGQETQYF	TGTGCCTGGAGCCGTAGAGGTGGGCAAGAGACCCAGTACTTC
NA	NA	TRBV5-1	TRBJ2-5	CASSETTRSIETQYF	TGCGCCAGCAGCGAGACCACCCGATCTATCGAGACCCAGTACTTC
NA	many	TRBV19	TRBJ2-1	CASEQLGGNEQFF	TGTGCCAGTGAGCAGCTAGGGGGCAATGAGCAGTTCTTC
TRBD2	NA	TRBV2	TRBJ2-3	CASSPPPTSASYNTDTQYF	TGTGCCAGCAGTCCTCCTCCGACTAGCGCCAGTTATAACACAGATACGCAGTATTTT
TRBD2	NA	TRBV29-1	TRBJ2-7	CSVVGRQEASGRRYEQYF	TGCAGCGTGGTCGGGAGACAGGAGGCTAGCGGGAGGCGCTACGAGCAGTACTTC
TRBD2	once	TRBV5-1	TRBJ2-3	CASSPGTSGRVDTQYF	TGCGCCAGCAGCCCCGGGACTAGCGGGAGAGTCGATACGCAGTATTTT
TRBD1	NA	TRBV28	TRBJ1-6	CASRDGTGGIYNSPLHF	TGTGCCAGCAGAGATGGCACAGGGGGGATCTATAATTCACCCCTCCACTTT
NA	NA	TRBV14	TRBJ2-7	CASRGGTGGSYEQYF	TGTGCCAGCAGGGGTGGGACCGGAGGTTCGTACGAGCAGTACTTC
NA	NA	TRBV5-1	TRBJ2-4	CASSLGGVLAKNIQYF	TGCGCCAGCAGCTTGGGTGGGGTACTAGCCAAAAACATTCAGTACTTC
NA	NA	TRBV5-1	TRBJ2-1	CASRKESSDNEQFF	TGCGCCAGCAGAAAAGAGAGTAGCGACAATGAGCAGTTCTTC
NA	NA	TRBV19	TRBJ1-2	CASIGSTGSYGYTF	TGTGCCAGTATAGGCAGTACGGGGTCCTATGGCTACACCTTC
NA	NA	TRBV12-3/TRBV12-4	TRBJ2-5	CASSLGETQYF	TGTGCCAGCAGTTTGGGGGAGACCCAGTACTTC
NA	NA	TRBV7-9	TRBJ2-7	CASSPTYGTGEQYF	TGTGCCAGCAGCCCCACCTACGGGACGGGCGAGCAGTACTTC
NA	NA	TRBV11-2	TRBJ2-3	CASSLEFGGGIPRYF	NA
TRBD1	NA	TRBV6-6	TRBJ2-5	CASSQSGGGETQYF	TGTGCCAGCAGTCAGTCAGGGGGCGGAGAGACCCAGTACTTC
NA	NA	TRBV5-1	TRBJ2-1	CASSLGGTPYNEQFF	TGCGCCAGCAGCTTAGGCGGGACTCCCTACAATGAGCAGTTCTTC
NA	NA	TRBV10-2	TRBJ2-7	CASSASGTPIYEQYF	TGCGCCAGCAGTGCATCCGGGACACCAATCTACGAGCAGTACTTC
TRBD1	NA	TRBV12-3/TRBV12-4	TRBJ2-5	CASTWDRQETQYF	TGTGCCAGCACTTGGGACAGGCAAGAGACCCAGTACTTC
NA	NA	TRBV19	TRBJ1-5	CASKSGEYQPQHF	TGTGCCAGTAAGAGTGGGGAATATCAGCCCCAGCATTTT
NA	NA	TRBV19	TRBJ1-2	CASSISLPRGYGYTF	TGTGCCAGTAGTATAAGCCTCCCCCGTGGGTATGGCTACACCTTC
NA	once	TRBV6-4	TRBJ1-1	CASSDWSVNTEAFF	TGTGCCAGCAGTGACTGGTCAGTAAACACTGAAGCTTTCTTT
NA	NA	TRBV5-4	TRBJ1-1	CASSRESIGNTEAFF	TGTGCCAGCAGCAGAGAGTCGATTGGAAACACTGAAGCTTTCTTT
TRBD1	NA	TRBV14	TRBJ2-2	CASSPIYGTGPGELFF	TGTGCCAGCAGCCCAATTTACGGGACAGGGCCCGGGGAGCTGTTTTTT
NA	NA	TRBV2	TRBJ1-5	CASSEQGSNQPQHF	TGTGCCAGCAGTGAACAGGGGAGCAATCAGCCCCAGCATTTT
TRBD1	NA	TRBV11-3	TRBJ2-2	CASSLDRTGGPNTGELFF	TGTGCCAGCAGCTTAGATAGGACAGGGGGCCCAAACACCGGGGAGCTGTTTTTT
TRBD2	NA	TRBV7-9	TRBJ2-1	CASRSLAGEADEQFF	TGTGCCAGCAGATCACTAGCGGGAGAAGCGGATGAGCAGTTCTTC
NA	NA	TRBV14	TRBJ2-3	CASSQVRLVVGDTQYF	TGTGCCAGCAGCCAAGTGAGGCTGGTCGTGGGAGATACGCAGTATTTT